A single sample gave rise to the 5 T cell receptor beta chains below, sequenced in a study of T cell changes during pregnancy in multiple sclerosis. Sequencing was performed with immunoSEQ multiplex PCR; in TCRdb, only in-frame clones are kept and a portion is missing. The sample has tens of thousands of clones, about 91% seen once; the top ten hold over 0.75%. Sequenced here: CD4+ T cells from peripheral blood mononuclear cells, sampled in the third trimester of pregnancy. All receptors come from a female donor with multiple sclerosis, enrolled in a pregnancy study.

Note on this clone: A junction boundary mismatches the germline segment, possibly from a read error. The chain combines TRBV7-7 with TRBJ2-2; D is unclear. This CDR3 spans 14 amino acids. CDR1 SSHAT and CDR2 FNYEAQ come from the germline V gene (reference sequence). Here the CDR3 DNA reads TGTGCTAGCAGCTCCTCATCTATTCCCGGGGAGCTGTTTTTT. This sequence encodes CASSSSSIPGELFF. Looking up the rest from reference TRBV7-7 and TRBJ2-2 gives the full variable domain: GAGVSQSPRYKVTKRGQDVTLRCDPISSHATLYWYQQALGQGPEFLTYFNYEAQPDKSGLPSDRFSAERPEGSISTLTIQRTEQRDSAMYRCASSSSSIPGELFFGEGSRLTVL.

The gene calls are TRBV19 and TRBJ2-1; D not certain. V dropped 9 bases and J dropped 2 bases, with 17 bases sitting between them. Germline V gene data show CDR1 as LNHDA and CDR2 as SQIVND (reference sequence). This CDR3 spans 15 amino acids. The CDR3 coding sequence is TGTGCCAGCCGAGATGGAGCGCTAACCTACAATGAGCAGTTCTTC. Its protein is CASRDGALTYNEQFF.

V and J are TRBV5-4 and TRBJ2-5; possible D gene TRBD2, 6 bases. The CDR3 is 14 amino acids. Deletions cut 3 bases from V and 4 bases from J, with 13 bases between. The germline V gene has CDR1 SGHNT and CDR2 YYREEE (reference sequence). The DNA of the CDR3 is TGTGCCAGCAGCTCTAAGCGGGCCGGAGAGACCCAGTACTTC. It specifies CASSSKRAGETQYF.

This rearrangement joins TRBV6-5 to TRBJ2-1; tentatively, D is TRBD2 (6 bases). The germline CDR1 and CDR2 sequences are MNHEY and SVGAGI. This CDR3 spans 13 amino acids. The V gene lost 4 bases and the J gene lost 4 bases, with 8 bases spanning the gap. CDR3 in DNA: TGTGCCAGCAGTTCGGGACTGTACAATGAGCAGTTCTTC. It translates to CASSSGLYNEQFF.

The chain carries TRBV6-6 and TRBJ1-3, with TRBD1 identical over 7 bases. CDR3 length equals 15 residues. In germline, CDR1 is MNHNY, CDR2 SVGAGI (reference sequence). Trimming cost V 5 bases and J 0 bases; bases outside gene matches: 4. The CDR3 spells CASSGQDLSGNTIYF. Here the CDR3 DNA reads TGTGCCAGCAGTGGACAGGACCTCTCTGGAAACACCATATATTTT.